Listed below are T cell receptor beta chains from one sample, sequenced in a study of OX40 agonist ivuxolimab in advanced cancers. Method: immunoSEQ multiplex PCR; TCRdb's copy keeps in-frame clones and lacks some. The sample yields more than 65,000 clones, 80% to 90% seen once. The specimen was CD4+ or CD8+ T cells sorted from blood, collected in a trial of the OX40 agonist ivuxolimab. All receptors come from an adult with an advanced solid tumor such as melanoma, head and neck, liver or kidney cancer. Each CDR3 is given with its conserved first and last residue. The order of the fields is V gene, clone size, J gene, D gene, CDR3 DNA, CDR3 protein. The D gene is left open where the match is weak. Clone size is stated in some rows and not others, as once, few, many or a class when expanded.

TRBV6-1	once	TRBJ2-7	TRBD1	TGTGCCAGCAGGTCCGGGACAGGGGACGAGCAGTACTTC	CASRSGTGDEQYF
TRBV19	NA	TRBJ2-2	NA	TGTGCCAGTAACGGAGGTAGGGTTAATGCCGGGGAGCTGTTTTTT	CASNGGRVNAGELFF
TRBV19	NA	TRBJ2-4	TRBD2	TGTGCCAGTAGTATACAGAGCGGGGGGGCGTCTAAAAACATTCAGTACTTC	CASSIQSGGASKNIQYF
TRBV10-3	NA	TRBJ1-1	NA	TGTGCCATCAGTGAAGGTAACTTGAACACTGAAGCTTTCTTT	CAISEGNLNTEAFF
TRBV7-8	NA	TRBJ2-1	NA	TGTGCCATAACAGGTCCGCTTTTCTCCTACAATGAGCAGTTCTTC	CAITGPLFSYNEQFF
TRBV10-3	once	TRBJ1-5	TRBD1	TGTGCCATCAGTGGGGACAGCCAGGCTCAGCCCCAGCATTTT	CAISGDSQAQPQHF
TRBV5-6	NA	TRBJ2-3	NA	TGTGCCAGCAGCTTGGAGGGCTTTAAGACAGATACGCAGTATTTT	CASSLEGFKTDTQYF
TRBV5-6	NA	TRBJ2-5	NA	TGTGCCAGCAGCCTGAGGAACGGGGAGACCCAGTACTTC	CASSLRNGETQYF
TRBV2	NA	TRBJ1-1	NA	TGTGCCACGGTCATGGAGGGAGGGAGAACTGAAGCTTTCTTT	CATVMEGGRTEAFF
TRBV6-4	once	TRBJ2-3	TRBD2	TGTGCCAGCAGTCGAGCGGGGCTTAGCACAGATACGCAGTATTTT	CASSRAGLSTDTQYF
TRBV7-3	few	TRBJ2-1	NA	TGTGCCAGCAGCTTAAGAGGTCAGCAGTTCTTC	CASSLRGQQFF
TRBV2	NA	TRBJ2-2	NA	TGTGCCAGCAAAGGAGGGACACCGGGGGCCGGGGAGCTGTTTTTT	CASKGGTPGAGELFF
TRBV4-2	NA	TRBJ2-1	TRBD2	TGTGCCAGCAGCCAAGATCCGGGGACTAGCGGAAGCAATGAGCAGTTCTTC	CASSQDPGTSGSNEQFF
TRBV5-1	NA	TRBJ1-2	NA	TGCGCCAGCAGCTCAACCGGCAGGGGCCGTGATGGCTACACCTTC	CASSSTGRGRDGYTF
TRBV5-1	few	TRBJ2-2	NA	TGCGCCAGCAGCCGCGCCGGGGGCTCGAACACCGGGGAGCTGTTTTTT	CASSRAGGSNTGELFF
TRBV7-2	NA	TRBJ2-2	TRBD2	TGTGCCAGCGGCCGCTGGGGAGGGAAGGGGGAGCTGTTTTTT	CASGRWGGKGELFF
TRBV4-3	once	TRBJ2-7	NA	TGCGCCAGCAGCCAAGACTTTAGGCAGACCTACGAGCAGTACTTC	CASSQDFRQTYEQYF
TRBV5-1	NA	TRBJ2-7	NA	TGCGCCAGCAGCTCAAGGTACGAGCAGTACTTC	CASSSRYEQYF
TRBV29-1	NA	TRBJ2-1	NA	TGCAGCGTTGATCTCGGCTACAATGAGCAGTTCTTC	CSVDLGYNEQFF
TRBV29-1	NA	TRBJ2-1	TRBD2	TGCAGCGTTGGACTAGCTGGCAATGAGCAGTTCTTC	CSVGLAGNEQFF
TRBV27	NA	TRBJ2-3	NA	TGTGCCAGCAGTTTGGGACGAATTACAGATACGCAGTATTTT	CASSLGRITDTQYF
TRBV16	NA	TRBJ2-3	TRBD2	TGTGCCAGCAGCCAACGGACTAGCGGGAGGTGGGCAGATACGCAGTATTTT	CASSQRTSGRWADTQYF
TRBV2	NA	TRBJ1-5	NA	TGTGCCAGCAACAGGGTCGATCAGCCCCAGCATTTT	CASNRVDQPQHF
TRBV5-4	NA	TRBJ1-5	NA	TGTGCCAGCAGCTTGCGACGGTATAGCAATCAGCCCCAGCATTTT	CASSLRRYSNQPQHF
TRBV30	once	TRBJ1-3	NA	TGTGCCTTCAGGGTTAGCGAAACGACCATATATTTT	CAFRVSETTIYF
TRBV29-1	NA	TRBJ2-3	NA	TGCAGCGTTGGAGGCAGGGGTACAGATACGCAGTATTTT	CSVGGRGTDTQYF
TRBV5-4	NA	TRBJ2-7	TRBD1	TGTGCCAGCAGCGCGGGACAGGAGCCCTCCCGCGGGCAGTACTTC	CASSAGQEPSRGQYF
TRBV11-3	NA	TRBJ1-2	NA	TGTGCCAGCAGCCTGCTGGGGGGGCGTGATGGCTACACCTTC	CASSLLGGRDGYTF
TRBV5-4	NA	TRBJ2-5	NA	TGTGCCAGCAGCTGGGCAGGGGGGCAAGAGACCCAGTACTTC	CASSWAGGQETQYF
TRBV7-9	NA	TRBJ2-7	TRBD2	TGTGCCAGCAGCTTACGTGGGCGGGAGGGCCAAGTTCCCTACGAGCAGTACTTC	CASSLRGREGQVPYEQYF
TRBV4-1	NA	TRBJ2-3	NA	TGCGCCAGCAGCCAAGTACTTACCAACGGTGTGGATACGCAGTATTTT	CASSQVLTNGVDTQYF
TRBV27	NA	TRBJ2-7	NA	TGTGCCAGCAGTTTTACGTACGACGAGCAGTACTTC	CASSFTYDEQYF
TRBV5-4	NA	TRBJ2-6	NA	TGTGCCAGCAGCCTGACGGAGTCCTCTGGGGCCAACGTCCTGACTTTC	CASSLTESSGANVLTF
TRBV18	NA	TRBJ1-5	NA	TGTGCCAGCTCACCACCGAGTCGTCAGCCCCAGCATTTT	CASSPPSRQPQHF
TRBV5-4	NA	TRBJ1-2	NA	TGTGCCAGCAGCAAAGACACCTATGGCTACACCTTC	CASSKDTYGYTF
TRBV11-3	NA	TRBJ2-2	NA	TGTGCCAGCATGCGGGACAACCCGAACGGGGAGCTGTTTTTT	CASMRDNPNGELFF
TRBV9	NA	TRBJ1-2	NA	TGTGCCAGCAGCGTAGGAGGGACCTATGGCTACACCTTC	CASSVGGTYGYTF
TRBV7-8	NA	TRBJ2-7	NA	TGTGCCAGCAGCTTATTAGCAACTTACGAGCAGTACTTC	CASSLLATYEQYF
TRBV11-2	NA	TRBJ2-6	TRBD2	TGTGCCAGCCGAAGCTGGGGGGGTGGGGCCAACGTCCTGACTTTC	CASRSWGGGANVLTF
TRBV6-4	NA	TRBJ2-7	TRBD2	TGTGCCAGCAGTGACCTAGCGGGAGGCGAGCAGTACTTC	CASSDLAGGEQYF
TRBV19	NA	TRBJ1-5	TRBD1	TGTGCCAGTAGTCGACAGGGGGCTGAGTGGAATCAGCCCCAGCATTTT	CASSRQGAEWNQPQHF
TRBV5-1	NA	TRBJ1-2	NA	TGCGCCAGCAGACCAGGACAGAGGACGGTTGGCTACACCTTC	CASRPGQRTVGYTF
TRBV6-5	NA	TRBJ2-5	TRBD1	TGTGCCAGCAGCCCGGACAGGGCAGAGACCCAGTACTTC	CASSPDRAETQYF
TRBV5-4	NA	TRBJ1-2	TRBD1	TGTGCCAGCAGCTTGCTCCCGGGACAGCGGGGGAACTATGGCTACACCTTC	CASSLLPGQRGNYGYTF
TRBV6-5	NA	TRBJ1-1	NA	TGTGCCAGCAGTTACTCCGAGGACTCTTACACTGAAGCTTTCTTT	CASSYSEDSYTEAFF
TRBV2	NA	TRBJ2-1	NA	TGTGCCAGCAGTAGAGGGGACGGATCCTACAATGAGCAGTTCTTC	CASSRGDGSYNEQFF
TRBV2	NA	TRBJ2-7	NA	TGTGCCAGCAGTGGGACGGGAGTAAGTCAGAAGCAGTACTTC	CASSGTGVSQKQYF
TRBV7-2	NA	TRBJ2-7	NA	TGTGCCAGCAGCTTGCTCCCCAGTAGCTCCTACGAGCAGTACTTC	CASSLLPSSSYEQYF
TRBV12-5	NA	TRBJ2-5	NA	TGTGCTAGTGGTTTGGGACAGGGAGGGGGTTCGTCGGGGTTCCAAGAGACCCAGTACTTC	CASGLGQGGGSSGFQETQYF
TRBV9	NA	TRBJ2-5	NA	TGTGCCAGCAGCGTAGGCCCTAGAGAGACCCAGTACTTC	CASSVGPRETQYF
TRBV5-1	NA	TRBJ2-1	TRBD2	TGCGCCAGCAGCGTGACTAGCGTTTCGGGTGAGCAGTTCTTC	CASSVTSVSGEQFF
TRBV2	NA	TRBJ2-2	TRBD1	TGTGCCAGCAGTAAACCGGGACAGGGAACCGGGGAGCTGTTTTTT	CASSKPGQGTGELFF
TRBV7-9	few	TRBJ1-5	NA	TGTGCCAGCAGCTCGACACTGGAGCCCCAGCATTTT	CASSSTLEPQHF
TRBV7-9	NA	TRBJ2-7	TRBD2	TGTGCCAGCAGCCCACTAGCGGGAGCCTCCTACGAGCAGTACTTC	CASSPLAGASYEQYF